Listed here is a single T cell receptor beta chain. This sample stems from a study of blood T cell repertoires in COVID-19. At the level of the study: Samples representing acute and convalescent COVID-19 were sourced from the United States, Italy and Spain. In each case, the material was cDNA or gDNA derived from T cells, B-cell-depleted T cells, or PBMCs.

Method: immunoSEQ multiplex PCR; TCRdb's copy keeps in-frame clones and lacks some. Altogether about 300,000 clones are present, under 90% being singletons, with the ten largest covering 10%. CDR3 length: 18 amino acids. Looked up from germline, CDR1 is LNHNV and CDR2 is YYDKDF (reference sequence). V gave up 0 bases and J gave up 4 bases; unmatched junction bases: 14. Grouping used clinical history reported by participants in a survey and questionnaire. The sample consisted of PBMCs or T cells enriched from blood (not recorded which). The TCR was taken from a woman aged 18 to 35 who had recovered from COVID-19. V gene TRBV15 combines with J gene TRBJ2-7; 8 nucleotides match TRBD1. For the CDR3, the DNA is TGTGCCACCAGCAGAGACCACAGGGGGGACTTGAGCGCTTACGAGCAGTACTTC. This sequence encodes CATSRDHRGDLSAYEQYF.